Presented here are 15 T cell receptor beta chains from one specimen sequenced in a study of technical replicates of blood from a handful of donors. Here immunoSEQ multiplex PCR was the method, and the copy in TCRdb shows in-frame clones only, minus some. The sample yields tens of thousands of clones, almost 95% seen once. The sample taken for sequencing was PBMCs. These receptors came from a human donor in good health. Some clones in this sample may be carry-over from other donors' samples.

This clone was observed a single time. This chain links TRBV5-1 with TRBJ2-3; D is perhaps TRBD2 (5 bases). The CDR3 extends over 14 amino acids. V was shortened by 0 bases and J by 3 bases, with 8 bases between the two germline ends. Germline lookup yields CDR1 SGHRS and CDR2 YFSETQ. The CDR3 DNA reads as TGCGCCAGCAGCTTGGCTGGGGAGACAGATACGCAGTATTTT. This codes for CASSLAGETDTQYF.

The chain employs TRBV27 and TRBJ2-3; D gene uncertain. Trimming stripped 5 bases from V and 5 bases from J, with 14 bases between. The CDR3 is made up of 14 amino acids. Germline V gene data show CDR1 as MNHEY and CDR2 as SMNVEV (reference sequence). CDR3 bases: TGTGCCAGCAGTCTCGTCACGCCGGGAGATACGCAGTATTTT. It codes for CASSLVTPGDTQYF.

With regard to this clone: A junction end diverges from the germline sequence, so it may reflect a read error. The chain joins TRBV9 to TRBJ2-1; TRBD2 matches at 12 bases. Germline CDR1 is SGDLS and CDR2 is YYNGEE. The CDR3 spans 13 residues. The CDR3 sequence is CASSVGPSGGAVF. The CDR3 nucleotides read TGTGCCAGCAGCGTAGGGCCTAGCGGGGGGGCGGTCTTC.

V and J are TRBV7-3 and TRBJ2-5; 8 bases match TRBD2. There are 14 residues in the CDR3. CDR1 and CDR2 (germline): SGHTA, FQGTGA. Trimming at V came to 4 bases and at J to 4 bases, leaving 5 bases not matched to a gene. This CDR3 reads CASSSSGGGETQYF. The CDR3 DNA sequence: TGTGCCAGCAGCTCAAGCGGGGGAGGAGAGACCCAGTACTTC. Full variable domain (missing parts from reference TRBV7-3 and TRBJ2-5): GAGVSQTPSNKVTEKGKYVELRCDPISGHTALYWYRQSLGQGPEFLIYFQGTGAADDSGLPNDRFFAVRPEGSVSTLKIQRTERGDSAVYLCASSSSGGGETQYFGPGTRLLVL.

The gene calls are TRBV5-4 and TRBJ2-5; the match to TRBD1 covers 8 bases. Germline loops: CDR1 SGHNT, CDR2 YYREEE (reference sequence). The CDR3 covers 15 residues. After removal of 0 bases from V and 5 bases from J, the junction contained 6 bases not matched to a gene. The CDR3 spells CASSLARTGFETQYF. The CDR3 nucleotides read TGTGCCAGCAGCTTGGCACGGACAGGGTTTGAGACCCAGTACTTC.

The genes are TRBV15 and TRBJ2-3; 12 nucleotides line up with TRBD2. V was clipped by 8 bases and J by 3 bases; unmatched bases: 9. In germline, CDR1 is LNHNV, CDR2 YYDKDF (reference sequence). The CDR3 length is 16 residues. This chain's CDR3 is CATSRTSGEGTDTQYF. The CDR3 nucleotides are TGTGCCACCTCCCGGACTAGCGGGGAGGGAACAGATACGCAGTATTTT.

This chain connects TRBV2 to TRBJ2-7; D may be TRBD1 (6 bases). The length of the CDR3 is 15 residues. The V end was cut by 7 bases, the J end by 4 bases, with 20 bases between. The germline V gene encodes CDR1 SNHLY and CDR2 FYNNEI. The CDR3 loop is CASTYSPGQPYEQYF. The CDR3, as DNA: TGTGCCAGCACTTATTCACCCGGACAGCCGTACGAGCAGTACTTC.

The CDR3 coding sequence is TGTGCCAGCAGCCCAGGGACTAGCGGGACCCCAGGTGAGCAGTTCTTC. It is translated as CASSPGTSGTPGEQFF. The chain recombines TRBV13 with TRBJ2-1; TRBD2 aligns across 13 bases. The V gene's germline CDR1 is PRHDT and CDR2 FYEKMQ (reference sequence). V lost 5 bases to trimming and J lost 9 bases; unmatched junction nucleotides: 10. CDR3 length equals 16 residues.

The chain links TRBV7-2 to TRBJ1-2; 10 bases map to TRBD1. With 4 bases clipped from V and 8 bases from J, the junction kept 10 bases outside the gene matches. The CDR3 extends over 15 amino acids. Germline CDR1 reads SGHTA; CDR2 reads FQGNSA. CDR3 residues: CASSSTGTGARGYTF. The CDR3 bases are TGTGCCAGCAGCTCAACCGGGACAGGGGCCAGGGGCTACACCTTC. The entire variable domain, with the rest obtained from reference TRBV7-2 and TRBJ1-2, is as follows: GAGVSQSPSNKVTEKGKDVELRCDPISGHTALYWYRQSLGQGLEFLIYFQGNSAPDKSGLPSDRFSAERTGGSVSTLTIQRTQQEDSAVYLCASSSTGTGARGYTFGSGTRLTVV.

V gene TRBV4-3 combines with J gene TRBJ1-2; no clear D gene. Trimming stripped 0 bases from V and 4 bases from J, with 9 bases between. This CDR3 has 14 amino acids. CDR1 and CDR2 from the germline V gene are LGHNA and YSLEER. CDR3 sequence reads: CASSQERGIYGYTF. CDR3 in DNA: TGCGCCAGCAGCCAAGAACGGGGAATCTATGGCTACACCTTC.

The chain recombines TRBV29-1 with TRBJ1-1; D is uncertain. The CDR3 consists of 13 residues. Germline CDR1 reads SQVTM; CDR2 reads ANQGSEA. Trimming took 3 bases from V and 0 from J, leaving 8 bases between them. The CDR3 loop reads CSVDLPMNTEAFF. As DNA, the CDR3 is TGCAGCGTTGACCTACCGATGAACACTGAAGCTTTCTTT.

This clone was seen once. The gene calls are TRBV7-2 and TRBJ2-2, with 7 bases lining up with TRBD1. The CDR3 length is 18 residues. V shed 0 bases, J shed 1 base, and the junction held 8 bases outside the gene matches. Looked up from germline, CDR1 is SGHTA and CDR2 is FQGNSA. The CDR3 DNA reads as TGTGCCAGCAGCTTAGCCAGGACCAGGGGGAGGAACACCGGGGAGCTGTTTTTT. This gives the protein CASSLARTRGRNTGELFF.

V is TRBV7-2 and J is TRBJ2-7, with D possibly being TRBD2 (5 bases). CDR3 length: 12 residues. Trimming pared 5 bases from V and 3 bases from J, leaving 8 bases between. Germline lookup yields CDR1 SGHTA and CDR2 FQGNSA. CDR3 protein: CASSPGFYEQYF. CDR3 in DNA: TGTGCCAGCAGCCCGGGGTTCTACGAGCAGTACTTC.

The rearrangement joins TRBV19 to TRBJ1-5; 7 nucleotides match TRBD1. CDR3 length: 15 amino acids. Germline trimming cut 11 bases from V and 5 bases from J; bases unmatched to any gene: 15. The germline CDR1 and CDR2 sequences are LNHDA and SQIVND (reference sequence). The DNA for the CDR3 is TGTGCCCGACCGACGCCACAGGGGATCTATCAGCCCCAGCATTTT. This codes for CARPTPQGIYQPQHF.

This clone was seen only once. CDR3 amino acids: CASSQAARLDSPYNEQFF. CDR3 in DNA: TGTGCCAGCAGCCAGGCCGCACGACTCGATTCCCCCTACAATGAGCAGTTCTTC. V is TRBV4-2 and J is TRBJ2-1; D is uncertain. V gave up 3 bases and J gave up 2 bases, with 20 bases separating them. Germline V CDR1 and CDR2: LGHNA, YNFKEQ. The CDR3 is 18 amino acids.